This TCR beta chain is drawn from a study of blood T cell repertoires in COVID-19. Looking at the study overall: There were acute and convalescent COVID-19 samples, and they came from the United States, Italy and Spain. The analysed material was cDNA or gDNA that came from T cells, B-cell-depleted T cells, or PBMCs.

The protocol was immunoSEQ multiplex PCR, while the TCRdb copy is restricted to in-frame clones and leaves out a portion. Among about 150,000 clones listed, more than 70% were seen once. Germline values: CDR1 MNHEY, CDR2 SMNVEV (reference sequence). After removal of 2 bases from V and 4 bases from J, the junction contained 6 bases not matched to a gene. The CDR3 covers 15 residues. The chain couples TRBV27 to TRBJ2-3; 7 bases agree with TRBD1. This clonotype originated in a man in his sixties with acute or convalescent COVID-19. The sequenced sample consisted of peripheral blood. As DNA, the CDR3 is TGTGCCAGCAGTTTAAAGAGGGGGCTTTCAGATACGCAGTATTTT. This codes for CASSLKRGLSDTQYF.